What follows are 25 T cell receptor beta chains derived from one specimen sequenced in a study of technical replicates of blood from several donors. The method was immunoSEQ multiplex PCR; TCRdb's version includes in-frame clones alone and lacks a portion of them. Found here are over 70,000 clones, roughly 96% of them singletons; the top ten hold around 0.2%. What was sequenced was T cells isolated from PBMCs. The receptors here all came from a human donor in good health.

The V and J genes are TRBV2 and TRBJ2-2; no definite D call. Germline V gene lookup returns CDR1 SNHLY and CDR2 FYNNEI. Trimming stripped 7 bases from V and 0 bases from J, with 9 bases between. This CDR3 has 14 amino acids. CDR3 loop: CASTSSANTGELFF. The CDR3 coding sequence is TGTGCCAGCACATCCAGCGCGAACACCGGGGAGCTGTTTTTT.

This chain uses TRBV20-1 with TRBJ2-3; D call uncertain. This CDR3 comprises 10 residues. Germline loops: CDR1 DFQATT, CDR2 SNEGSKA (reference sequence). The V end was cut by 4 bases, the J end by 6 bases, with 5 bases between. CDR3 coding DNA: TGCAGTGCTACCTCTGATACGCAGTATTTT. Its protein product is CSATSDTQYF.

The V and J genes are TRBV6-5 and TRBJ2-7, with D possibly matching TRBD2 (5 bases). With 2 bases removed from V and 7 bases from J, the gap between germline ends came to 12 bases. CDR3 size: 13 residues. Germline V gene lookup returns CDR1 MNHEY and CDR2 SVGAGI. The CDR3 region has the DNA TGTGCCAGCAGTTACCTACTCTCGGGGGAGCAGTACTTC. It encodes CASSYLLSGEQYF.

This sequence joins TRBV2 and TRBJ2-7, with D possibly being TRBD2 (6 bases). V lost 11 bases, J lost 4 bases, and 18 bases lay in between. CDR1 SNHLY and CDR2 FYNNEI come from the germline V gene. The CDR3 length is 13 residues. CDR3: CAWTPGATYEQYF. The DNA of the CDR3 is TGTGCCTGGACGCCGGGAGCTACGTACGAGCAGTACTTC.

The V call is TRBV15, the J call TRBJ2-2; 8 bases line up with TRBD1. This CDR3 comprises 16 residues. Germline-derived CDR1 and CDR2 are LNHNV and YYDKDF (reference sequence). The junction had 4 bases not matched to a gene; V was cut back by 0 bases and J by 4 bases. The CDR3: CATSREGQGFTGELFF. The CDR3 DNA sequence: TGTGCCACCAGCAGAGAAGGACAGGGATTCACCGGGGAGCTGTTTTTT. The variable domain in full, with the rest retrieved from reference TRBV15 and TRBJ2-2, is DAMVIQNPRYQVTQFGKPVTLSCSQTLNHNVMYWYQQKSSQAPKLLFHYYDKDFNNEADTPDNFQSRRPNTSFCFLDIRSPGLGDTAMYLCATSREGQGFTGELFFGEGSRLTVL.

The V call is TRBV19, the J call TRBJ1-1, with 7 bases fitting TRBD1. V lost 7 bases and J lost 4; bases outside the gene matches: 9. Germline V gene data show CDR1 as LNHDA and CDR2 as SQIVND (reference sequence). The CDR3 consists of 14 residues. CDR3 DNA sequence: TGTGCCAGTAAGGAGGGGGCGATGATCACTGAAGCTTTCTTT. Amino acids: CASKEGAMITEAFF.

This chain connects TRBV5-1 to TRBJ2-7, with 8 bases identical to TRBD1. The junction had 8 bases not matched to a gene; V was cut back by 4 bases and J by 2 bases. The CDR3 contains 15 residues. Looked up from germline, CDR1 is SGHRS and CDR2 is YFSETQ. CDR3 in amino acids: CASSRRTGQAYEQYF. DNA of the CDR3: TGCGCCAGCAGCAGACGGACAGGGCAGGCCTACGAGCAGTACTTC.

V usage is TRBV7-9 and J usage is TRBJ2-7; 8 bases agree with TRBD1. Germline V lookup: CDR1 SEHNR, CDR2 FQNEAQ (reference sequence). The CDR3 loop spans 14 amino acids. J gave up 3 bases and V 2 bases, and 3 bases lay outside the gene matches. The CDR3 is CASSLPGQDYEQYF. CDR3 bases: TGTGCCAGCAGCTTACCGGGACAGGACTACGAGCAGTACTTC.

The chain has TRBV5-4 and TRBJ2-7; no clear D. Germline V gene lookup returns CDR1 SGHNT and CDR2 YYREEE (reference sequence). V dropped 4 bases and J dropped 4 bases, with 15 bases sitting between them. The CDR3 sequence is 14 residues long. The CDR3 bases are TGTGCCAGCAGCGGCCCGGAACAGCTTTACGAGCAGTACTTC. Residues: CASSGPEQLYEQYF.

CDR3 DNA sequence: TGTGCCAGCAGCTTAGAGGTAGCGGGGGGTATCCACGAGCAGTACTTC. This sequence encodes CASSLEVAGGIHEQYF. The J gene is TRBJ2-7, the V gene TRBV7-8; 10 nucleotides line up with TRBD2. Per germline, CDR1 SGHVS and CDR2 FQNEAQ. The length of the CDR3 is 16 residues. V was clipped by 1 base and J by 5 bases; unmatched bases: 8.

The gene calls are TRBV6-5 and TRBJ2-7; tentative D call: TRBD1 (5 bases). The CDR3 has 16 amino acids. Germline V gene lookup returns CDR1 MNHEY and CDR2 SVGAGI. V dropped 0 bases and J dropped 0 bases, with 12 bases sitting between them. The DNA for the CDR3 is TGTGCCAGCAGTTACTCCCGCCACAGGAGCTCCTACGAGCAGTACTTC. Protein: CASSYSRHRSSYEQYF.

The rearrangement links TRBV6-5 to TRBJ1-5, with 8 bases matching TRBD1. The CDR3 has 14 residues. J gave up 5 bases and V 0 bases, and 0 bases lay outside the gene matches. CDR1 is MNHEY, CDR2 SVGAGI, per germline. This CDR3 reads CASSYSTGDQPQHF. In DNA, the CDR3 is TGTGCCAGCAGTTACTCGACAGGGGATCAGCCCCAGCATTTT.

The CDR3 is CASGLGDRPQETQYF. The CDR3 nucleotides are TGCGCCAGCGGTTTAGGGGACAGGCCACAAGAGACCCAGTACTTC. The rearrangement uses TRBV5-1 and TRBJ2-5, with TRBD1 matching 8 bases. Germline V gene lookup returns CDR1 SGHRS and CDR2 YFSETQ. After removal of 7 bases from V and 2 bases from J, the junction contained 10 bases not matched to a gene. The CDR3 totals 15 residues.

J is TRBJ1-2 and V is TRBV5-8; 8 nucleotides line up with TRBD1. J was trimmed by 8 bases and V by 2 bases; bases with no gene match: 5. In germline, CDR1 is SGHTS, CDR2 YDEGEE. The CDR3 is 13 amino acids. CDR3 DNA: TGTGCCAGCAGCTTCTATGGACAGGGAGGCTACACCTTC. This codes for CASSFYGQGGYTF.

The rearrangement uses TRBV4-1 and TRBJ2-3, with D unresolved. This CDR3 contains 14 residues. The V end was cut by 1 base, the J end by 1 base, with 6 bases between. In germline, CDR1 is MGHRA, CDR2 YSYEKL. The CDR3 spells CASSQVVGTDTQYF. Written as DNA, the CDR3 is TGCGCCAGCAGCCAAGTCGTCGGCACAGATACGCAGTATTTT.

In its sample, this clone was seen once. The chain is built from TRBV5-1 and TRBJ1-2, with D possibly TRBD1 on 5 matching bases. Trimming shortened V by 2 bases and J by 3 bases, and 14 bases separated the two germline ends. CDR3 length: 15 residues. The germline V gene has CDR1 SGHRS and CDR2 YFSETQ. As DNA, the CDR3 is TGCGCCAGCAGCTTTTTTGGGGCGGGAGACTATGGCTACACCTTC. Protein sequence: CASSFFGAGDYGYTF.

Of note for this clone: One end of the junction fails to match germline, which may point to a read error. The V and J genes are TRBV28 and TRBJ2-7; D perhaps matches TRBD1 (5 bases). CDR1 and CDR2 (germline): MDHEN, SYDVKM. CDR3 length: 13 residues. The CDR3 nucleotides read TGTGCCAGCAGTTTAAGCCCCAGGGTGACAGCCTTCTTC. The encoded protein is CASSLSPRVTAFF.

This chain joins TRBV6-1 and TRBJ1-4; no reliable D call. From germline, CDR1 is MNHNS and CDR2 SASEGT. V was cut by 5 bases and J by 0 bases, with 10 bases left in between. CDR3 length: 15 residues. CDR3 DNA sequence: TGTGCCAGCAGTTCTACCAAGTCAACTAATGAAAAACTGTTTTTT. Residues: CASSSTKSTNEKLFF.

This clone was counted once. This chain joins TRBV11-3 and TRBJ2-7; 9 nucleotides align to TRBD1. J lost 2 bases, V lost 5 bases, and 7 bases had no gene match. Germline assignment: CDR1 SGHNT and CDR2 YENEEA. The CDR3 length is 15 residues. CDR3 in amino acids: CASSIPGQGTYEQYF. The CDR3, as DNA: TGTGCCAGCAGCATACCGGGACAGGGCACCTACGAGCAGTACTTC. Using reference TRBV11-3 and TRBJ2-7 for the parts outside the CDR3, the full variable domain is EAGVVQSPRYKIIEKKQPVAFWCNPISGHNTLYWYLQNLGQGPELLIRYENEEAVDDSQLPKDRFSAERLKGVDSTLKIQPAELGDSAVYLCASSIPGQGTYEQYFGPGTRLTVT.

The V and J genes are TRBV7-9 and TRBJ1-1; D call uncertain. This CDR3 is 15 amino acids long. Looked up from germline, CDR1 is SEHNR and CDR2 is FQNEAQ (reference sequence). With 5 bases removed from V and 6 bases from J, the gap between germline ends came to 19 bases. Here the CDR3 reads CASSPRTIEGAEAFF. The CDR3, as DNA: TGTGCCAGCAGCCCGCGGACTATTGAGGGCGCTGAAGCTTTCTTT.

In the case of this clone: At one of its ends the junction is not consistent with the germline gene, which may arise from a read error. This chain links TRBV7-9 with TRBJ2-7; perhaps TRBD2 as D (7 bases). The CDR3 is made up of 13 amino acids. CDR1 and CDR2 from the germline V gene are SEHNR and FQNEAQ (reference sequence). The CDR3 DNA sequence: TGTGCCAGCAGCTTATTAGGGGGGCAGGAGCGGGGCTTC. Translation gives CASSLLGGQERGF.

The chain combines TRBV5-1 with TRBJ2-3; maybe TRBD2 (5 bases). Germline lookup yields CDR1 SGHRS and CDR2 YFSETQ. The V gene lost 4 bases and the J gene lost 4 bases, with 10 bases spanning the gap. The CDR3 consists of 13 residues. The CDR3 sequence: CASSISRADTQYF. CDR3 DNA: TGCGCCAGCAGCATATCGCGGGCAGATACGCAGTATTTT.

This clone was detected once. The V call is TRBV18, the J call TRBJ2-7; D perhaps matches TRBD2 (6 bases). V lost 2 bases to trimming and J lost 5 bases, with 13 bases between them. Germline CDR1 reads KGHSH; CDR2 reads LQKENI. This CDR3 has 14 residues. The CDR3: CASSPSSGVHEQYF. CDR3 nucleotide sequence: TGTGCCAGCTCACCATCCTCGGGGGTCCACGAGCAGTACTTC.

The rearrangement joins TRBV11-2 to TRBJ2-7; D is undetermined. The germline V and J ends were trimmed by 3 bases and 0 bases, with 9 bases remaining between them. The germline CDR1 and CDR2 sequences are SGHAT and FQNNGV. This CDR3 is built from 14 residues. The CDR3 region is CASSFVVSSYEQYF. In DNA form, the CDR3 reads TGTGCCAGCAGCTTCGTCGTGAGCTCCTACGAGCAGTACTTC.

The genes are TRBV14 and TRBJ2-1; 10 nucleotides agree with TRBD2. The CDR3 contains 19 residues. J lost 2 bases, V lost 5 bases, and 15 bases had no gene match. Germline-derived CDR1 and CDR2 are SGHDN and FVKESK. The CDR3 region is CASSFLPGLAKGTYNEQFF. CDR3 coding DNA: TGTGCCAGCAGCTTTCTGCCGGGACTAGCGAAAGGGACCTACAATGAGCAGTTCTTC.